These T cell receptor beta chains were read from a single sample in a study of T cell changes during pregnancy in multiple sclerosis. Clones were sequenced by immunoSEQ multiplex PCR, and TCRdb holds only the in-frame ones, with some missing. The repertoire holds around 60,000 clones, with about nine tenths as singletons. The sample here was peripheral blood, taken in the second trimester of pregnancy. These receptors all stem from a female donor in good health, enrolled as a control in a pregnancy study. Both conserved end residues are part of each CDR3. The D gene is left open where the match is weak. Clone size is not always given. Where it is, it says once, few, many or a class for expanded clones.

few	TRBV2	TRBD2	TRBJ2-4	TGTGCCAGCATTAACAGCGGGAGGGCCCAGGACATTCAGTACTTC	CASINSGRAQDIQYF
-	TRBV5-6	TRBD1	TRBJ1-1	TGTGCCAGCAGCCCGACAGGGGGCGCGTACACTGAAGCTTTCTTT	CASSPTGGAYTEAFF
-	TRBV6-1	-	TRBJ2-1	TGTGCCAGCAGTGAAGGTGTCTCCCCGCAGTTCTTC	CASSEGVSPQFF
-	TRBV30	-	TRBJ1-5	TGTGCCTGGAGTACCAGGGTGGCTCAGCCCCAGCATTTT	CAWSTRVAQPQHF
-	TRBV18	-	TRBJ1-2	TGTGCCAGCTCACCGCCATCGACGGCCAGAGGCTATGGCTACACCTTC	CASSPPSTARGYGYTF
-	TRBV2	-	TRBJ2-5	TGTGCCAGCAGTGTGGGGACAACCTCCCCCGGGGAGACCCAGTACTTC	CASSVGTTSPGETQYF
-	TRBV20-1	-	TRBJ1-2	TGCAGTGCTAGACTCAGCTATGGCTACACCTTC	CSARLSYGYTF
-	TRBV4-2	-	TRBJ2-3	TGTGCCAGCAGCCGCATAACCAGGGACAGGGTAGTAGCGGGAGTTGCAGATACGCAGTATTTT	CASSRITRDRVVAGVADTQYF
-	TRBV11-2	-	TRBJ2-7	TGTGCCAGCAGCTTAGACAGCTCCTACGAGCAGTACTTC	CASSLDSSYEQYF
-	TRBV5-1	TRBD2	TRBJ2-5	TGCGCCAGCAGCCCAACACACGGAGGGACGCCTAGCGGGGGGAGGTACCAAGAGACCCAGTACTTC	CASSPTHGGTPSGGRYQETQYF
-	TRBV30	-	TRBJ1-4	TGTGCCTGGAGTGCTATTGGCGGGGGCAATGAAAAACTGTTTTTT	CAWSAIGGGNEKLFF
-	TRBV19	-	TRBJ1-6	TGTGCCAGTAGTACACAGGGATGGACACCCCTCCACTTT	CASSTQGWTPLHF
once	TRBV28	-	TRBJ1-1	TGTGCCAGCAGTTTTGGGCTGAACACTGAAGCTTTCTTT	CASSFGLNTEAFF
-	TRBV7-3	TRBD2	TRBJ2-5	TGTGCCAGCAGCCAATATATGTCTAGCGGTCAAGAGACCCAGTACTTC	CASSQYMSSGQETQYF
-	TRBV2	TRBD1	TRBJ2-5	TGTGCCAGTAGGGACAGCCAAGAGACCCAGTACTTC	CASRDSQETQYF
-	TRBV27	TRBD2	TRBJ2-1	TGTGCCAGCAGTTTTACAACTAGCGGGAGGGAACGGCAGTTCTTC	CASSFTTSGRERQFF
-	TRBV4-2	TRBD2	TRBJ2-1	TGTGCCAGCAGCCCGAGGACTAGCGGGGGGGTCGATGAGCAGTTCTTC	CASSPRTSGGVDEQFF
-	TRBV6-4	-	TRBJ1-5	TGTGCCAGCGCGTCCCGTCCTTATAGCAATCAGCCCCAGCATTTT	CASASRPYSNQPQHF
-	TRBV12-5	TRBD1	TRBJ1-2	TGTGCTAGTGGTTTGGAACTTCGACAGGGCCCACCTGGCGGCTGTGGCTACACCTTC	CASGLELRQGPPGGCGYTF
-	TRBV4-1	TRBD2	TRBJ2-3	TGCGCCAGCAGCCAAGCGAGCGGGGGGACTAGCACAGATACGCAGTATTTT	CASSQASGGTSTDTQYF
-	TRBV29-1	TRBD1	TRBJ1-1	TGCAGCTTCCGGACAGGACAGAACACTGAAGCTTTCTTT	CSFRTGQNTEAFF
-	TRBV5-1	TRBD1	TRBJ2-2	TGCGCCAGCAGGCAGGGGGACACTTTGGGGACCGGGGAGCTGTTTTTT	CASRQGDTLGTGELFF
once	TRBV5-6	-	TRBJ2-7	TGTGCCAGCAGCCAGCTGGCGGGGGCGCCTGGGGCCGAGCAGTACTTC	CASSQLAGAPGAEQYF
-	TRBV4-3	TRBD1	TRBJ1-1	TGCGCCAGCAGCCAAGGATCGACAGGGGGTGGGACTGAAGCTTTCTTT	CASSQGSTGGGTEAFF
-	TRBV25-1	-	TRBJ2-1	TGTGCCAGCAGTACCGCAGTCACAGCAGCTAATGAGCAGTTCTTC	CASSTAVTAANEQFF
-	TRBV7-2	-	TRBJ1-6	TGTGCCAGCAGCTTAGGAACGATCGGGTCACCCCTCCACTTT	CASSLGTIGSPLHF
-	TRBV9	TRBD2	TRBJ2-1	TGTGCCAGCAGCGTAGGGGGTAGCGGGAGTCATGCCTACAATGAGCAGTTCTTC	CASSVGGSGSHAYNEQFF
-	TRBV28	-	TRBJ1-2	TGTGCCAGCAGTTTGCCAGGGGCTTCCTATGGCTACACCTTC	CASSLPGASYGYTF
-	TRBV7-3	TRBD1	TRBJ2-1	TGTGCCAGCAGCCGGGACAGGGGGAGCAATGAGCAGTTCTTC	CASSRDRGSNEQFF
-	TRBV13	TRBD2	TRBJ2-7	TGTGCCAGCAGCATAGCGGGAGAGGCCTACGAGCAGTACTTC	CASSIAGEAYEQYF
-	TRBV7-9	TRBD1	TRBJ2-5	TGTGCCAGCAGCTTCATAACAGGGGGGGAGACCCAGTACTTC	CASSFITGGETQYF
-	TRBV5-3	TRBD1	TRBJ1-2	TGTGCCAGAAGCGCACGGGTTGCAGGGGGAAATGGCTACACCTTC	CARSARVAGGNGYTF
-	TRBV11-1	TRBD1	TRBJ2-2	TGTGCCAGCAGCTCGCGGCCTAGAGGGCAGGGGGCCGGGGAGCTGTTTTTT	CASSSRPRGQGAGELFF
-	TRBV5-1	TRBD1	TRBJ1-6	TGCGCCAGCAGCGACGAAATCGGGACAGGGATTAATTCACCCCTCCACTTT	CASSDEIGTGINSPLHF
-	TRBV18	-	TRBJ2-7	TGTGCCAGCTCATCACTAGGAGGGAGAATCAGCTCCGAGCAGTACTTC	CASSSLGGRISSEQYF
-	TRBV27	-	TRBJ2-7	TGTGCCAGCCGGCCGCCAGGGAGGTCTGGCGAGCAGTACTTC	CASRPPGRSGEQYF
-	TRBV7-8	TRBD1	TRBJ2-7	TGTGCCAGCAGCTTAGGGGCCAGGGGGCGCCTCGAGCAGTACTTC	CASSLGARGRLEQYF
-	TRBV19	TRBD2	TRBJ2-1	TGTGCCAGTAGTATAGGGACTAGCGGGATTTATGAGCAGTTCTTC	CASSIGTSGIYEQFF
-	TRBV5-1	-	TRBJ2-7	TGCGCCAGCAGCTCAACAGGGATTATAACAGGCGAGCAGTACTTC	CASSSTGIITGEQYF
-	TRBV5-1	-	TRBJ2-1	TGCGCCAGCAGCTTGACGGGCAATGAGCAGTTCTTC	CASSLTGNEQFF
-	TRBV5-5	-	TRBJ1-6	TGTGCCAGCAGCGCCGCTAGGTCCCAGAGTGGTTCACCCCTCCACTTT	CASSAARSQSGSPLHF
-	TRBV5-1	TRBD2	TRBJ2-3	TGCGCCAGCAGCTCTGGGGGGGGATTCAGGGATACGCAGTATTTT	CASSSGGGFRDTQYF
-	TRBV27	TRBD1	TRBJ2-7	TGTGCCAGCAGCCGACCCGGTCGACAGGGCCTATACGAGCAGTACTTC	CASSRPGRQGLYEQYF